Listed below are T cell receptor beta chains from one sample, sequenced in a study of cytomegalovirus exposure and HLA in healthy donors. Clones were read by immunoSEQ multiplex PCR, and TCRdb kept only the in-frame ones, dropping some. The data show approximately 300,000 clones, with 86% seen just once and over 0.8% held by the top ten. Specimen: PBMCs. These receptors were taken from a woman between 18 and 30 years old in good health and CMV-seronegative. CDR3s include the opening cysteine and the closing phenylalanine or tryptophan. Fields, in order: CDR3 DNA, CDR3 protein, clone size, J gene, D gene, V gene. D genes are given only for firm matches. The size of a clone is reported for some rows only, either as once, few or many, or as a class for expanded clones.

CDR3 DNA: TGCGCCAGCAGCCAAGAGGGGGGTGGCATCGGCACCGGGGAGCTGTTTTTT
CDR3 protein: CASSQEGGGIGTGELFF
clone size: NA
J gene: TRBJ2-2
D gene: NA
V gene: TRBV4-1

CDR3 DNA: TGTGCCAGCAGCAGGGACTTAAACACCGGGGAGCTGTTTTTT
CDR3 protein: CASSRDLNTGELFF
clone size: many
J gene: TRBJ2-2
D gene: NA
V gene: TRBV7-6

CDR3 DNA: TGTGCCAGCAGTTATGCTTCTTGGGGCCGGTTCTTC
CDR3 protein: CASSYASWGRFF
clone size: NA
J gene: TRBJ2-1
D gene: NA
V gene: TRBV28

CDR3 DNA: TGTGCCAGCAGCTCGGCGGGGGGGTATGGCTACACCTTC
CDR3 protein: CASSSAGGYGYTF
clone size: NA
J gene: TRBJ1-2
D gene: NA
V gene: TRBV7-9

CDR3 DNA: TGCGCCAGCAGCTTGTCGGGGCAGGGGATGGATACGCAGTATTTT
CDR3 protein: CASSLSGQGMDTQYF
clone size: once
J gene: TRBJ2-3
D gene: NA
V gene: TRBV5-1

CDR3 DNA: TGTGCCAGCAGTGAAAGGGGGGGAGAAGATACGCAGTATTTT
CDR3 protein: CASSERGGEDTQYF
clone size: NA
J gene: TRBJ2-3
D gene: NA
V gene: TRBV6-1

CDR3 DNA: TGTGCCAGCAGCGACGGGACAGGGAGCAGGGAAAAACTGTTTTTT
CDR3 protein: CASSDGTGSREKLFF
clone size: NA
J gene: TRBJ1-4
D gene: TRBD1
V gene: TRBV6-1

CDR3 DNA: TGCGCCAGCAGCCCCCCCAAACTAGCGGGAGACACCGGGGAGCTGTTTTTT
CDR3 protein: CASSPPKLAGDTGELFF
clone size: NA
J gene: TRBJ2-2
D gene: TRBD2
V gene: TRBV4-1

CDR3 DNA: TGTGCCAGCAGCGTAGCGCCTACTATAGGAATTCAGTACTTC
CDR3 protein: CASSVAPTIGIQYF
clone size: NA
J gene: TRBJ2-4
D gene: NA
V gene: TRBV9

CDR3 DNA: TGTGCCAGCAGGTGGGACAACAGTGCCTACGAGCAGTACTTC
CDR3 protein: CASRWDNSAYEQYF
clone size: NA
J gene: TRBJ2-7
D gene: NA
V gene: TRBV6-5

CDR3 DNA: TGTGCCAGCAGCTCCGTGCTGGGCCACGAGCAGTACTTC
CDR3 protein: CASSSVLGHEQYF
clone size: NA
J gene: TRBJ2-7
D gene: NA
V gene: TRBV7-2

CDR3 DNA: TGTGCCAGTAACCCGGGACAGGGGTGGAACACCGGGGAGCTGTTTTTT
CDR3 protein: CASNPGQGWNTGELFF
clone size: NA
J gene: TRBJ2-2
D gene: TRBD1
V gene: TRBV19

CDR3 DNA: TGCGCCAGCAGCCAAGCTCGGGGTGGCACTGAAGCTTTCTTT
CDR3 protein: CASSQARGGTEAFF
clone size: NA
J gene: TRBJ1-1
D gene: NA
V gene: TRBV4-3

CDR3 DNA: TGTGCCAGCAGCGCCGGATCAGGCTCGTACAATGAGCAGTTCTTC
CDR3 protein: CASSAGSGSYNEQFF
clone size: NA
J gene: TRBJ2-1
D gene: NA
V gene: TRBV7-3

CDR3 DNA: TGTGCCAGCAGCTTATATTCTAGCGCATCCGGCACCGAGCAGTTCTTC
CDR3 protein: CASSLYSSASGTEQFF
clone size: NA
J gene: TRBJ2-1
D gene: NA
V gene: TRBV7-3

CDR3 DNA: TGTGCCAGCAGGGACTCGAGCTACGAGCAGTACTTC
CDR3 protein: CASRDSSYEQYF
clone size: NA
J gene: TRBJ2-7
D gene: NA
V gene: TRBV6-1

CDR3 DNA: TGTGCCAGCAGTCGCCGAGCGGGGGCTAATGAAAAACTGTTTTTT
CDR3 protein: CASSRRAGANEKLFF
clone size: NA
J gene: TRBJ1-4
D gene: NA
V gene: TRBV6-6